The 12 T cell receptor beta chains listed next were all sequenced from one sample in a study of regulatory T cells in long-lasting Graves disease. TCR beta libraries were built with iRepertoire HTBI primers and Arm-PCR of CDR3 regions. TCRdb fed the multiplex PCR reads into MiXCR, producing one record per CDR3 protein. In the table there are around 480,000 distinct CDR3 sequences, roughly 16% of which are singletons. This sample's time point: newly diagnosed GD, antithyroid drugs for less than 3 months. RNA extracted from PBMCs served as the sequencing template. These data were also filed under a second study, of T cells in Graves' hyperthyroidism and ophthalmopathy.

Sequences were derived from peripheral blood mononuclear cells (PBMCs), sampled at new diagnosis, from a patient treated with antithyroid drugs. The receptors shown here come from a middle-aged woman with Graves disease.

Of note for this clonotype: Being one base from a much bigger clone, this may be a read error. The chain recombines TRBV20-1 with TRBJ1-1; D might be TRBD1 (5 bases). CDR3 length equals 12 residues. From germline, CDR1 is DFQATT and CDR2 SNEGSKA (reference sequence). The CDR3 region is CSVPGGNTEAFF. The DNA of the CDR3 is TGCAGCGTCCCCGGGGGAAACACTGAAGCTTTCTTT.

There are a few counts of this clonotype. The chain employs TRBV25-1 and TRBJ2-7, with TRBD1 matching over 10 bases. V shed 8 bases, J shed 5 bases, and the junction held 12 bases outside the gene matches. CDR1 is MGHDK, CDR2 SYGVNS, per germline. This CDR3 has 15 amino acids. CDR3 sequence (DNA): TGTGCCAGCTCTACCGGACAGGGGGTCCCCAACGAGCAGTACTTC. Protein sequence: CASSTGQGVPNEQYF.

This clonotype was detected ten times or more. The chain is built from TRBV20-1 and TRBJ2-5, with TRBD1 matching 8 bases. J lost 5 bases, V lost 5 bases, and 10 bases had no gene match. This CDR3 region has 14 residues. Germline lookup yields CDR1 DFQATT and CDR2 SNEGSKA (reference sequence). The CDR3 DNA reads as TGCAGTGCTCGTTGGACAGGGCGAGGGGAGACCCAGTACTTC. Protein product: CSARWTGRGETQYF.

Many counts were recorded for this clonotype. The chain joins TRBV29-1 to TRBJ1-2, with D perhaps TRBD1 (5 bases). Germline V CDR1 and CDR2: SQVTM, ANQGSEA. The CDR3 runs 14 residues. The V end was cut by 0 bases, the J end by 3 bases, with 11 bases between. CDR3 sequence reads: CSVEEQATHYGYTF. In nucleotides, the CDR3 is TGCAGCGTTGAAGAACAGGCCACTCACTATGGCTACACCTTC. Supplemented by reference TRBV29-1 and TRBJ1-2, the full variable domain reads SAVISQKPSRDICQRGTSLTIQCQVDSQVTMMFWYRQQPGQSLTLIATANQGSEATYESGFVIDKFPISRPNLTFSTLTVSNMSPEDSSIYLCSVEEQATHYGYTFGSGTRLTVV.

A word on this clonotype: One base away lies a much larger clone, so this may be a sequencing read error. This chain connects TRBV11-3 to TRBJ2-1, with D perhaps matching TRBD1 or TRBD2 (6 bases each). The CDR3 spans 16 residues. Trimming removed 2 bases from V and 3 bases from J, with 14 bases in between. Germline loops: CDR1 SGHNT, CDR2 YENEEA. This CDR3 is CASSLWRGSYYNEQFF. In DNA, the CDR3 is TGTGCCAGCAGCTTATGGAGGGGGAGCTACTACAATGAGCAGTTCTTC. Full variable domain (remainder filled in from reference TRBV11-3 and TRBJ2-1): EAGVVQSPRYKIIEKKQPVAFWCNPISGHNTLYWYLQNLGQGPELLIRYENEEAVDDSQLPKDRFSAERLKGVDSTLKIQPAELGDSAVYLCASSLWRGSYYNEQFFGPGTRLTVL.

This clonotype was counted many times. The chain recombines TRBV2 with TRBJ2-7; D might be TRBD1 (5 bases). The CDR3 is made up of 13 amino acids. Germline V gives CDR1 SNHLY, CDR2 FYNNEI. The ends were cut back, 5 bases at V and 4 bases at J, with 12 bases in the middle. The CDR3 loop is CASSKDTAYEQYF. The CDR3 nucleotides are TGTGCCAGCAGTAAGGACACCGCTTACGAGCAGTACTTC. Full variable domain (outside the CDR3, taken from reference TRBV2 and TRBJ2-7): EPEVTQTPSHQVTQMGQEVILRCVPISNHLYFYWYRQILGQKVEFLVSFYNNEISEKSEIFDDQFSVERPDGSNFTLKIRSTKLEDSAMYFCASSKDTAYEQYFGPGTRLTVT.

This clonotype came up many times. V and J are TRBV2 and TRBJ2-5, with no clear D. Germline V gives CDR1 SNHLY, CDR2 FYNNEI. The V end lost 8 bases, the J end lost 5 bases, and 12 bases lay between the germline ends. The CDR3 runs to 12 residues. CDR3 bases: TGTGCCAGCCTACGGGCGAAGGAGACCCAGTACTTC. Translated, it gives CASLRAKETQYF. Using reference TRBV2 and TRBJ2-5 for the parts outside the CDR3, the full variable domain is EPEVTQTPSHQVTQMGQEVILRCVPISNHLYFYWYRQILGQKVEFLVSFYNNEISEKSEIFDDQFSVERPDGSNFTLKIRSTKLEDSAMYFCASLRAKETQYFGPGTRLLVL.

This rearrangement joins TRBV20-1 to TRBJ1-1; 10 bases are shared with TRBD1. The CDR3 runs to 15 residues. The trim removed 3 bases at V and 1 base at J, leaving 5 bases unmatched. From germline, CDR1 is DFQATT and CDR2 SNEGSKA (reference sequence). CDR3 in DNA: TGCAGTGCTAGCGGGACAGGGGCGGGGAACACTGAAGCTTTCTTT. It codes for CSASGTGAGNTEAFF.

Ten or more counts support this clonotype. The V and J genes are TRBV15 and TRBJ1-4; D not resolved. This CDR3 has 17 amino acids. Germline V CDR1 and CDR2: LNHNV, YYDKDF (reference sequence). V was clipped by 2 bases and J by 8 bases, with 21 bases between them. The CDR3 DNA reads TGTGCCACCAGCAGACGCCGTCCGGGCCTCTATAACGAAAAACTGTTTTTT. Its protein product is CATSRRRPGLYNEKLFF. The full variable domain, completed using reference TRBV15 and TRBJ1-4, is DAMVIQNPRYQVTQFGKPVTLSCSQTLNHNVMYWYQQKSSQAPKLLFHYYDKDFNNEADTPDNFQSRRPNTSFCFLDIRSPGLGDTAMYLCATSRRRPGLYNEKLFFGSGTQLSVL.

This clonotype appeared a few times. The V and J genes are TRBV7-9 and TRBJ1-1; D perhaps matches TRBD1 (6 bases). The CDR3 spans 18 residues. The V end lost 5 bases, the J end lost 4 bases, and 26 bases lay between the germline ends. The V gene's germline CDR1 is SEHNR and CDR2 FQNEAQ (reference sequence). The CDR3 DNA reads as TGTGCCAGCAGCCCTTTGGTAGGCGGGGGCGCGGGAAGCACTGAAGCTTTCTTT. It specifies CASSPLVGGGAGSTEAFF.

In its sample, this clonotype was seen a few times. The V call is TRBV12-3 or TRBV12-4, the J call TRBJ1-1; the D gene is possibly TRBD1 (5 bases). This CDR3 has 17 residues. V dropped 2 bases and J dropped 8 bases, with 24 bases sitting between them. The DNA for the CDR3 is TGTGCCAGCAGTTTACAGGCCAACGAACCCGGGACGGGGGAAGCTTTCTTT. Protein product: CASSLQANEPGTGEAFF.

This chain joins TRBV4-3 and TRBJ1-5; D is unresolved. Trimming took off 0 bases at V and 0 bases at J, with 12 bases between the two ends. Germline V lookup: CDR1 LGHNA, CDR2 YSLEER. The CDR3 totals 17 residues. As DNA, the CDR3 is TGCGCCAGCAGCCAAGATATGGGGTCGGTTAGCAATCAGCCCCAGCATTTT. Its translation: CASSQDMGSVSNQPQHF.